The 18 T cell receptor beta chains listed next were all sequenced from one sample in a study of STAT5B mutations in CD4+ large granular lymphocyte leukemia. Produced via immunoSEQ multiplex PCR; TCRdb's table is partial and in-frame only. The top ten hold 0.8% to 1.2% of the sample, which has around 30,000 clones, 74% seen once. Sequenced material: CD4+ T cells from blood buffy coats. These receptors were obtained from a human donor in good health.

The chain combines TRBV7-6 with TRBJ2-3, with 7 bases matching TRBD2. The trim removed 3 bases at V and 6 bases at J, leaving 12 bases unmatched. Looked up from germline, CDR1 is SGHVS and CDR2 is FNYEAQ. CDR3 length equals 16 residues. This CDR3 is CASSLSVGGEGDTQYF. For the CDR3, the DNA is TGTGCCAGCAGCTTGAGCGTTGGGGGGGAGGGCGATACGCAGTATTTT.

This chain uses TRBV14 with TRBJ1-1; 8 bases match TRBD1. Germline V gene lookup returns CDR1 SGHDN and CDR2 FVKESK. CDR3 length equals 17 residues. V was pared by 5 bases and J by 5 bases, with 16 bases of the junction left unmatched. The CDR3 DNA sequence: TGTGCCAGCAGCTTAAGGACAGGGATCCCCCGCGGGACTGAAGCTTTCTTT. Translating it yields CASSLRTGIPRGTEAFF. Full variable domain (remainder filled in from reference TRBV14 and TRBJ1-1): EAGVTQFPSHSVIEKGQTVTLRCDPISGHDNLYWYRRVMGKEIKFLLHFVKESKQDESGMPNNRFLAERTGGTYSTLKVQPAELEDSGVYFCASSLRTGIPRGTEAFFGQGTRLTVV.

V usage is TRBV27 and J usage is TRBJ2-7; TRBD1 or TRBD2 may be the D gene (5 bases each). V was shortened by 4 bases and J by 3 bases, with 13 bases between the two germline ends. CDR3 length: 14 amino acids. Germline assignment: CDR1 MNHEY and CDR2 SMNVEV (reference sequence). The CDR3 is CASSSLRAGYEQYF. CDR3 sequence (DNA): TGTGCCAGCAGTTCCCTCAGGGCGGGCTACGAGCAGTACTTC.

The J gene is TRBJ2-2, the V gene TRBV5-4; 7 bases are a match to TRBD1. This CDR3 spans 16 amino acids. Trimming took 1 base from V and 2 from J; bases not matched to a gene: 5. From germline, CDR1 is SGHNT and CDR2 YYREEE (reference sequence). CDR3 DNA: TGTGCCAGCAGCTTGACCGGGACAGTTAACACCGGGGAGCTGTTTTTT. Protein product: CASSLTGTVNTGELFF.

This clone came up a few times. The CDR3 region is CASSQEGGLAVYEQYF. CDR3 coding DNA: TGCGCCAGCAGCCAAGAGGGTGGACTAGCGGTATACGAGCAGTACTTC. The gene calls are TRBV4-1 and TRBJ2-7; 10 nucleotides align to TRBD2. The CDR3 runs 16 residues. Trimming at V came to 0 bases and at J to 4 bases, leaving 6 bases not matched to a gene. Germline values: CDR1 MGHRA, CDR2 YSYEKL.

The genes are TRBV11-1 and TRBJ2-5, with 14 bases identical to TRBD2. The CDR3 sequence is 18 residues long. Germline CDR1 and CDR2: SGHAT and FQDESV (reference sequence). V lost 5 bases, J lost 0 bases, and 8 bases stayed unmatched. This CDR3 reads CASSPGTSGREYQETQYF. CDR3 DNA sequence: TGTGCCAGCAGCCCGGGGACTAGCGGGAGAGAGTACCAAGAGACCCAGTACTTC.

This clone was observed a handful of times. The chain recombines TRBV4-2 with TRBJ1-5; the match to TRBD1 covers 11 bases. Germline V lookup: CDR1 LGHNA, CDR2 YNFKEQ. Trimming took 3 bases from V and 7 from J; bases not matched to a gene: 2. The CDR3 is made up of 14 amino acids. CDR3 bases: TGTGCCAGCAGCCACGGGACAGGGGGACAGCCCCAGCATTTT. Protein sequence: CASSHGTGGQPQHF.

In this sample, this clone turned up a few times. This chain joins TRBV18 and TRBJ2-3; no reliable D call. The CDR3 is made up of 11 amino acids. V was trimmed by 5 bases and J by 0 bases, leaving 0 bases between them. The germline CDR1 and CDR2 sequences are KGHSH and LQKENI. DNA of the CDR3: TGTGCCAGCTCAAGCACAGATACGCAGTATTTT. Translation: CASSSTDTQYF.

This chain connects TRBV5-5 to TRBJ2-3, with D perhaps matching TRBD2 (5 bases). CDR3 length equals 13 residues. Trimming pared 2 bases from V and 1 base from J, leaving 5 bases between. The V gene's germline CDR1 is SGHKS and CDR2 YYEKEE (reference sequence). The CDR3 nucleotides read TGTGCCAGCAGCTTCGGGGGCACAGATACGCAGTATTTT. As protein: CASSFGGTDTQYF. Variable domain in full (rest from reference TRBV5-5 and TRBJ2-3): DAGVTQSPTHLIKTRGQQVTLRCSPISGHKSVSWYQQVLGQGPQFIFQYYEKEERGRGNFPDRFSARQFPNYSSELNVNALLLGDSALYLCASSFGGTDTQYFGPGTRLTVL.

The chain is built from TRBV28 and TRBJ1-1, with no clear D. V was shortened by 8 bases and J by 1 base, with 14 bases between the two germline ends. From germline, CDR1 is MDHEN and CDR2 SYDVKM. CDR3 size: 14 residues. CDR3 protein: CASLGTGSNTEAFF. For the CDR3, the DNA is TGTGCCAGCTTGGGTACGGGATCGAACACTGAAGCTTTCTTT.

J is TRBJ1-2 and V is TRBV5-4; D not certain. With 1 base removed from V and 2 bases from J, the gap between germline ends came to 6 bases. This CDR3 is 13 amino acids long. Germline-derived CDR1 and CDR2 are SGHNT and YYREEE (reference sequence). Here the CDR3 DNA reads TGTGCCAGCAGCTTGCCGGGAAACTATGGCTACACCTTC. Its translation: CASSLPGNYGYTF.

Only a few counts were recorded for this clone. The CDR3, as DNA: TGTGCCAGCAGGACTATGAATCAGCCCCAGCATTTT. It specifies CASRTMNQPQHF. This sequence joins TRBV28 and TRBJ1-5; D ambiguous. Trimming removed 6 bases from V and 4 bases from J, with 7 bases in between. The germline V gene has CDR1 MDHEN and CDR2 SYDVKM. This CDR3 comprises 12 residues.

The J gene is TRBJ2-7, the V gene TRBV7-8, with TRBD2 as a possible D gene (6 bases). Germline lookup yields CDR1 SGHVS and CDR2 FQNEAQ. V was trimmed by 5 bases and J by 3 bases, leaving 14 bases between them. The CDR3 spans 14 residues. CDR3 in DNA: TGTGCCAGCAGCCCAGGGAGGCAGAACTACGAGCAGTACTTC. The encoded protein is CASSPGRQNYEQYF.

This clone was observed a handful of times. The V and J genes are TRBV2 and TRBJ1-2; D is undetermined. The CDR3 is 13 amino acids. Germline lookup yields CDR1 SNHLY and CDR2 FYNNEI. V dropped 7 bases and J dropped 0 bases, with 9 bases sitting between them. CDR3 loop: CASKPGSNYGYTF. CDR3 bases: TGTGCCAGCAAGCCAGGATCTAACTATGGCTACACCTTC.

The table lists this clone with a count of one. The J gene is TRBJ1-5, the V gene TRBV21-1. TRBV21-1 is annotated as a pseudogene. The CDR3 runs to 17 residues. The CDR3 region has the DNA TGTGCCAGCAGCAAAGATCGGGCAGGAGGGGCCAATCAGCCCCAGCATTTT. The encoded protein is CASSKDRAGGANQPQHF.

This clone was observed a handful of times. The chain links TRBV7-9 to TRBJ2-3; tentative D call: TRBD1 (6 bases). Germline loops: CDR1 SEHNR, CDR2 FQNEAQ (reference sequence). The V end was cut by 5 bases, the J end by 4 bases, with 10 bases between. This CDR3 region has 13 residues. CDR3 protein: CASSPRGPDTQYF. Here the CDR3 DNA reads TGTGCCAGCAGCCCCAGGGGCCCAGATACGCAGTATTTT.

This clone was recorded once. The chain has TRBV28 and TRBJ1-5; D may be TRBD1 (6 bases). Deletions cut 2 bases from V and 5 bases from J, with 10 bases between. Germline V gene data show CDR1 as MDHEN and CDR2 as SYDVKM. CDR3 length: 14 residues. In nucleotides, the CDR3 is TGTGCCAGCAGTTTAGGGGGGCTCCATCAGCCCCAGCATTTT. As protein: CASSLGGLHQPQHF.

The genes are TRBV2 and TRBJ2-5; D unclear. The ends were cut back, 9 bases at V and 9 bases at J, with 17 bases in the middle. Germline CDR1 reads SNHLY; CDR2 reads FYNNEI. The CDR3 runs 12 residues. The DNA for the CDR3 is TGTGCCAGTAGAGAGTTGCGTACGGCCCAGTACTTC. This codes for CASRELRTAQYF.